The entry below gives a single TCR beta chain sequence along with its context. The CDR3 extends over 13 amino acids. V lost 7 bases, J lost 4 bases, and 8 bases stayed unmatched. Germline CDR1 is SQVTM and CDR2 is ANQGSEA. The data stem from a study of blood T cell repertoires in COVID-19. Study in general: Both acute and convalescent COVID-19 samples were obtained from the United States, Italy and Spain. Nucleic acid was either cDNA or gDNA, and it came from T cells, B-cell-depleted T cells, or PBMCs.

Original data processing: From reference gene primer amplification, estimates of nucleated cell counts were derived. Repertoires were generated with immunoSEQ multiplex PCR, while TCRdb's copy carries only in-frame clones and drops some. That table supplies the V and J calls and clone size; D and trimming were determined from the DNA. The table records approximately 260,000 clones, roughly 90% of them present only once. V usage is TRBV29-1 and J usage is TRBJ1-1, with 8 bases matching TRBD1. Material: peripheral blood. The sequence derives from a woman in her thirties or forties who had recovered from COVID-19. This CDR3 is CSAETGVITEAFF. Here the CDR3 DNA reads TGCAGCGCCGAGACAGGGGTCATCACTGAAGCTTTCTTT.